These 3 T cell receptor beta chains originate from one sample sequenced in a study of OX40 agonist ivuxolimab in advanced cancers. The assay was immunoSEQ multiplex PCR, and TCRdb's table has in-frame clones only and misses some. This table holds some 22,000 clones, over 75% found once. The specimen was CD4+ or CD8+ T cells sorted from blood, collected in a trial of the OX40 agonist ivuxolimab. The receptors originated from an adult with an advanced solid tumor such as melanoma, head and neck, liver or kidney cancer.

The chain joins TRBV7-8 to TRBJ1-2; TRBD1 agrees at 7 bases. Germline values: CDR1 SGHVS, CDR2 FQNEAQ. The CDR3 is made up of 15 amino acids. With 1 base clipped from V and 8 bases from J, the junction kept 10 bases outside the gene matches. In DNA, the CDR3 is TGTGCCAGCAGCTTAGGTCAGGGACAGCCCCAAGGCTACACCTTC. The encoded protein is CASSLGQGQPQGYTF.

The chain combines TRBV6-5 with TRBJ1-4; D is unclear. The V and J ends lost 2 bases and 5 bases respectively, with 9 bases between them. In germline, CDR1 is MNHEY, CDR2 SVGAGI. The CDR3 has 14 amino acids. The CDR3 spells CASSYGAGNEKLFF. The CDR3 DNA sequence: TGTGCCAGCAGTTACGGAGCGGGGAATGAAAAACTGTTTTTT.

The CDR3 loop reads CASSSSQSSPHQETQYF. The CDR3 DNA is TGTGCCAGCAGCTCCTCCCAATCTTCCCCCCACCAAGAGACCCAGTACTTC. The rearrangement links TRBV7-2 to TRBJ2-5, with unresolved D. Germline CDR1 is SGHTA and CDR2 is FQGNSA. V lost 4 bases, J lost 0 bases, and 18 bases lay in between. There are 17 residues in the CDR3.